This entry describes one TCR beta chain. Its antigen is unidentified. This specimen belongs to a study of cytomegalovirus exposure and HLA in healthy donors. The CDR3 has 12 residues. V was clipped by 6 bases and J by 3 bases, with 9 bases between them. The germline V gene has CDR1 SEHNR and CDR2 FQNEAQ (reference sequence). Broader study findings: A missense variant in DCLRE1C was later tied to TCR beta V- and J-gene trimming. V segments that were indistinguishable, TRBV6-2 and TRBV6-3 among them, were omitted from analysis. Most TCRs appeared rarely, but some public TCRs recurred in many donors.

The primer mix had 60 Vbeta and 13 Jbeta primers. The assay was immunoSEQ multiplex PCR, and TCRdb's table has in-frame clones only and misses some. The sample holds about 140,000 clones, approximately 80% seen once. The sequence derives from a man aged 50 to 59 in good health and CMV-seronegative. The chain joins TRBV7-9 to TRBJ2-7, with D unresolved. The specimen was PBMCs. The CDR3 protein is CASRQNDYEQYF. The CDR3 bases are TGTGCCAGCAGACAGAATGACTACGAGCAGTACTTC.